This T cell receptor beta chain was identified during a study of T cell responses to AZD1222 COVID-19 vaccine. The study's findings and limits: Spike-specific TCR depth and breadth grew after two AZD1222 doses. In all cases, repertoires were sampled only after the peak T cell response. Spike-wide vaccine-associated CD4 TCRs dominated at 160-218 and 743-854. Only six or seven AZD1222 recipients tested seropositive at baseline.

Remarks on this clone: Its antigen remains unidentified.

Trimming took off 3 bases at V and 2 bases at J, with 12 bases between the two ends. Per germline, CDR1 SGHRS and CDR2 YFSETQ. The CDR3 is 15 residues long. Only in-frame clones appear in the TCRdb table, and some are missing; sequencing was by immunoSEQ multiplex PCR. The table records fewer than 55,000 clones, roughly three quarters of them present only once. V gene TRBV5-1 combines with J gene TRBJ2-1; TRBD2 is a possible D gene (5 bases). The TCR comes from an adult in good health. Source: peripheral blood, taken on day 0 of MenACWY control vaccination. CDR3 DNA sequence: TGCGCCAGCAGCTCCCAGCCCGGGACCTACAATGAGCAGTTCTTC. Its protein is CASSSQPGTYNEQFF. Drawing the rest from reference TRBV5-1 and TRBJ2-1, the complete variable domain is KAGVTQTPRYLIKTRGQQVTLSCSPISGHRSVSWYQQTPGQGLQFLFEYFSETQRNKGNFPGRFSGRQFSNSRSEMNVSTLELGDSALYLCASSSQPGTYNEQFFGPGTRLTVL.